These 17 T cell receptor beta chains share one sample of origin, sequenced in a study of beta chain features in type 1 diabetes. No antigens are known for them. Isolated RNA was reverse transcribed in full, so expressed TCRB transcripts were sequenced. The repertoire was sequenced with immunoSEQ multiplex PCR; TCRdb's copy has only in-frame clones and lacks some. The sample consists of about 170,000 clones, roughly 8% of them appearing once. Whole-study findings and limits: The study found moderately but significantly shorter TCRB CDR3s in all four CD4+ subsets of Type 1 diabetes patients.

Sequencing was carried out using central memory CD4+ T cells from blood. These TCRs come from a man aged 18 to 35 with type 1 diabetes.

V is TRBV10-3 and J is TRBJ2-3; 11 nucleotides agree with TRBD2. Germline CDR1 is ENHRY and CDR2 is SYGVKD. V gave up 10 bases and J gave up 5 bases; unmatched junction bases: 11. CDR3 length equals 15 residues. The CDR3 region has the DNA TGTGCCACCTGTCCCTTAGCGGGAGGGGAAGATACGCAGTATTTT. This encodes CATCPLAGGEDTQYF.

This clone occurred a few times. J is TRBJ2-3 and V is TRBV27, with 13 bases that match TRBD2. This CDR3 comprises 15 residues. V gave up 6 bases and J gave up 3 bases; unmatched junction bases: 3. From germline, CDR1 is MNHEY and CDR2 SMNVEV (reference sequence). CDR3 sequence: CASSRGLAGTDTQYF. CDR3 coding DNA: TGTGCCAGCAGCCGGGGACTAGCGGGAACAGATACGCAGTATTTT.

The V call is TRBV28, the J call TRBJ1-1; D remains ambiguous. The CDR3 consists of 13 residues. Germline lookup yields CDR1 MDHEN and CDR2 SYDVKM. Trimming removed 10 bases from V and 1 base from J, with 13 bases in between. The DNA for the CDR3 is TGTGCCACCCGCGGTCTTGCGAACACTGAAGCTTTCTTT. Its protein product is CATRGLANTEAFF.

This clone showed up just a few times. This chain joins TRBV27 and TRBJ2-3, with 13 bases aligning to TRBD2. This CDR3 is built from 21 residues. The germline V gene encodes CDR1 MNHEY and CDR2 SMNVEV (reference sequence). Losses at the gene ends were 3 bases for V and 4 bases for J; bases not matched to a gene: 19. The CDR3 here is CASSFLPLTGTSGIGADTQYF. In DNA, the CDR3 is TGTGCCAGCAGTTTCCTCCCTTTGACAGGGACTAGCGGGATTGGGGCAGATACGCAGTATTTT.

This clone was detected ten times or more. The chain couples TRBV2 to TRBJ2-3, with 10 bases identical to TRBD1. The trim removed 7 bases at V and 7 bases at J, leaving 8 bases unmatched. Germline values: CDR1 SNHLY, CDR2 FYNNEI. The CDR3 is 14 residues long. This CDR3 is CASTWDRGRNTQYF. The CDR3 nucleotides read TGTGCCAGCACCTGGGACAGGGGTCGTAATACGCAGTATTTT.

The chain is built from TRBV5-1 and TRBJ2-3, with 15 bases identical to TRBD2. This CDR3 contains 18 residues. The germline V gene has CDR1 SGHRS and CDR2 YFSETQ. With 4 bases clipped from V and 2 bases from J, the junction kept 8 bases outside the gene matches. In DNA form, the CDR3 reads TGCGCCAGCAGCACGGGACTAGCGGGAGGCCCATTCACAGATACGCAGTATTTT. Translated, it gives CASSTGLAGGPFTDTQYF.

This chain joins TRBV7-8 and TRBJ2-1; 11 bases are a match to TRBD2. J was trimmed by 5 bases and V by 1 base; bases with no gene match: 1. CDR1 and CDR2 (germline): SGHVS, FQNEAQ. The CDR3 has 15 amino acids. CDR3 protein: CASSLGLAGNNEQFF. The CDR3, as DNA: TGTGCCAGCAGCTTAGGACTAGCGGGGAACAATGAGCAGTTCTTC.

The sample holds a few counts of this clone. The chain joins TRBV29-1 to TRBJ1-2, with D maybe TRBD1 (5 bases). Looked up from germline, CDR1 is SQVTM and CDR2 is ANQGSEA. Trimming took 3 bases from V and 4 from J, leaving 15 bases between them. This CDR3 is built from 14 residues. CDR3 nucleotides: TGCAGCGTTGACGAGGGAGGGGTGGGCTATGGCTACACCTTC. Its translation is CSVDEGGVGYGYTF.

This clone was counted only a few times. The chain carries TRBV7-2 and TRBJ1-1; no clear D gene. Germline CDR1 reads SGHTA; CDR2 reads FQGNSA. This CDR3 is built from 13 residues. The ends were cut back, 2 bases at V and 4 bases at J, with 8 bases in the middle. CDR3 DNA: TGTGCCAGCAGCTTATGGGCAGGCACTGAAGCTTTCTTT. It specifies CASSLWAGTEAFF. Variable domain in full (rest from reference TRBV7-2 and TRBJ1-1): GAGVSQSPSNKVTEKGKDVELRCDPISGHTALYWYRQSLGQGLEFLIYFQGNSAPDKSGLPSDRFSAERTGGSVSTLTIQRTQQEDSAVYLCASSLWAGTEAFFGQGTRLTVV.

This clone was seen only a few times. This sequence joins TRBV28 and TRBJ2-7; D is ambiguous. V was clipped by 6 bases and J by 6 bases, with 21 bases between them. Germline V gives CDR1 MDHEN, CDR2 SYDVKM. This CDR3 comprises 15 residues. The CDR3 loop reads CASSRSSGNVREQYF. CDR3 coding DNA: TGTGCCAGCAGCCGATCCTCGGGTAACGTCCGCGAGCAGTACTTC.

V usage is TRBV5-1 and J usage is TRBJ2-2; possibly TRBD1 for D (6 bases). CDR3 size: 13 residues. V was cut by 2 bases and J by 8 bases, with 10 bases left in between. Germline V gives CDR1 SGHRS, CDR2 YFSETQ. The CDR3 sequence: CASSLGGPGELFF. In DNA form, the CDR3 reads TGCGCCAGCAGCTTAGGGGGTCCAGGGGAGCTGTTTTTT.

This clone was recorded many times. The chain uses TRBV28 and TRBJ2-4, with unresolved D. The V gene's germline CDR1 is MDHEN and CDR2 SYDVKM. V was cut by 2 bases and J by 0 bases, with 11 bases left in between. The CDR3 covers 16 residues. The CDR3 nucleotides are TGTGCCAGCAGTTTACACACCAGTCTAGCCAAAAACATTCAGTACTTC. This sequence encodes CASSLHTSLAKNIQYF.

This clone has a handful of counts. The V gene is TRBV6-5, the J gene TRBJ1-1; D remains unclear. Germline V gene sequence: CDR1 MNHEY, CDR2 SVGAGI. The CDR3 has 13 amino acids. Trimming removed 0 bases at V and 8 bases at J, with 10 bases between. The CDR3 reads CASSYSGRFEAFF. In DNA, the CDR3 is TGTGCCAGCAGTTACTCGGGCAGGTTCGAAGCTTTCTTT.

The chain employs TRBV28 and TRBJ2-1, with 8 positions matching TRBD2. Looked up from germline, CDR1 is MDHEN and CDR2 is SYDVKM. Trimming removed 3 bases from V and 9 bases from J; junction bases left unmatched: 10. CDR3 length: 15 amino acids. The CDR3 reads CASSFSRTSLGEQFF. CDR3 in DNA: TGTGCCAGCAGTTTTTCCCGGACTAGCTTGGGTGAGCAGTTCTTC.

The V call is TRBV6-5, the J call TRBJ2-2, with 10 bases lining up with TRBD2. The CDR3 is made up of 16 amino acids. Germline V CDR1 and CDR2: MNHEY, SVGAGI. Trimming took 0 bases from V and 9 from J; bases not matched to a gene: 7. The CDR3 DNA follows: TGTGCCAGCAGTTACTCTAGCGGGGGGCGCAGGTGGGAGCTGTTTTTT. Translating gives CASSYSSGGRRWELFF.

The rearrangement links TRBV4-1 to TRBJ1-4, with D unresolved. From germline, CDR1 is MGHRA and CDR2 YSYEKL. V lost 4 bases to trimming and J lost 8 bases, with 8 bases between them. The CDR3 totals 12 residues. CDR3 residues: CASSLEEEKLFF. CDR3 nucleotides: TGCGCCAGCAGCCTAGAGGAGGAAAAACTGTTTTTT.

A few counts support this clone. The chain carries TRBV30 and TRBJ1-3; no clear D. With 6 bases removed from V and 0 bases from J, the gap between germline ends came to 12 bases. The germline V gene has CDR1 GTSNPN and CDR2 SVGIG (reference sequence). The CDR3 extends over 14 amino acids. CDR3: CACHKGGSGNTIYF. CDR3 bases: TGTGCCTGTCATAAGGGAGGCTCTGGAAACACCATATATTTT.